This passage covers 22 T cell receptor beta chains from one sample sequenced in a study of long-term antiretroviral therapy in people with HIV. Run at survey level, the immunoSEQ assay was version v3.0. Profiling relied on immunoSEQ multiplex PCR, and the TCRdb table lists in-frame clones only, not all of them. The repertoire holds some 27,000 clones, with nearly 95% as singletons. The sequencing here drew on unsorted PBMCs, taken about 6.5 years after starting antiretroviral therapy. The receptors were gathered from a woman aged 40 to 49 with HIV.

The CDR3 sequence is CASKENPGYGYTF. CDR3 in DNA: TGCGCCAGCAAAGAGAACCCGGGTTATGGCTACACCTTC. The chain recombines TRBV10-2 with TRBJ1-2; D unresolved. CDR1 is WSHSY, CDR2 SAAADI, per germline. V lost 7 bases and J lost 5, with 14 bases in between. The CDR3 runs 13 residues.

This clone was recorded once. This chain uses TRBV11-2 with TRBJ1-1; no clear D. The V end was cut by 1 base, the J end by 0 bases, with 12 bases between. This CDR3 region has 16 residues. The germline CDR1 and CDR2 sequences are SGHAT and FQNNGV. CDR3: CASSLGSGSLNTEAFF. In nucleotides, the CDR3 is TGTGCCAGCAGCTTAGGGTCGGGGTCCTTGAACACTGAAGCTTTCTTT. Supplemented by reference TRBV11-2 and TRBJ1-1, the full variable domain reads EAGVAQSPRYKIIEKRQSVAFWCNPISGHATLYWYQQILGQGPKLLIQFQNNGVVDDSQLPKDRFSAERLKGVDSTLKIQPAKLEDSAVYLCASSLGSGSLNTEAFFGQGTRLTVV.

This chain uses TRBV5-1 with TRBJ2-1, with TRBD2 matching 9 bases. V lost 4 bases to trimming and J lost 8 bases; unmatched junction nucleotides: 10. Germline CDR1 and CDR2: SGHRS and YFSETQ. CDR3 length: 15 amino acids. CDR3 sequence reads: CASSPAGGGADEQFF. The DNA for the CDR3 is TGCGCCAGCAGCCCCGCTGGCGGGGGGGCCGATGAGCAGTTCTTC.

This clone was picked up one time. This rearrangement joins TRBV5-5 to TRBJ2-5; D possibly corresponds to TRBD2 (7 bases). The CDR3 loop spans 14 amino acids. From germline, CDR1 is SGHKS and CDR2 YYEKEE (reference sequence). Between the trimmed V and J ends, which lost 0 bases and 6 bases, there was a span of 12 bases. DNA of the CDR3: TGTGCCAGCAGCTTGGAGGGGGGGCAGCAGACCCAGTACTTC. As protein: CASSLEGGQQTQYF.

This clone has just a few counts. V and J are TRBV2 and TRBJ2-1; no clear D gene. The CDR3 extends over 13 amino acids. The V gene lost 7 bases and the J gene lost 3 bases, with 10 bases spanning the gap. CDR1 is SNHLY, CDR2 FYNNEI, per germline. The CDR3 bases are TGTGCCAGCAAAGCTAGAATCTACAATGAGCAGTTCTTC. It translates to CASKARIYNEQFF.

The CDR3 sequence: CASSLGQEREQFF. The DNA of the CDR3 is TGTGCCAGCAGCTTGGGACAGGAACGCGAGCAGTTCTTC. The V and J genes are TRBV11-2 and TRBJ2-1; 8 bases match TRBD1. After removal of 3 bases from V and 10 bases from J, the junction contained 5 bases not matched to a gene. Germline V gene lookup returns CDR1 SGHAT and CDR2 FQNNGV. The CDR3 length is 13 residues.

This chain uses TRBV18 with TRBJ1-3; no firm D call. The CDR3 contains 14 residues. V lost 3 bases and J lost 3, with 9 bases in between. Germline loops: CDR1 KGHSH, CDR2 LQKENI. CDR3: CASSPVPGGNTIYF. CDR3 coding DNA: TGTGCCAGCTCACCTGTCCCCGGTGGAAACACCATATATTTT.

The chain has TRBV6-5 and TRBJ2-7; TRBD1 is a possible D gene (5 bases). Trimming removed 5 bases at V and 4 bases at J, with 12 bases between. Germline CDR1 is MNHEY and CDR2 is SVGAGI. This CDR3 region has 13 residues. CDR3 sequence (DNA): TGTGCCAGCAGTCTACAGGTTGGGTACGAGCAGTACTTC. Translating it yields CASSLQVGYEQYF.

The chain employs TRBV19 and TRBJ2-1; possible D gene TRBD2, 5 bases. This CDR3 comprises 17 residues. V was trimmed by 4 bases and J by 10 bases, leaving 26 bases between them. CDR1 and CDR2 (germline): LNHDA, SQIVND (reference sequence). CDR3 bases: TGTGCCAGTAGTAAATCGTCGGCGGACTCGATAGAAAAAGAGCAGTTCTTC. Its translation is CASSKSSADSIEKEQFF.

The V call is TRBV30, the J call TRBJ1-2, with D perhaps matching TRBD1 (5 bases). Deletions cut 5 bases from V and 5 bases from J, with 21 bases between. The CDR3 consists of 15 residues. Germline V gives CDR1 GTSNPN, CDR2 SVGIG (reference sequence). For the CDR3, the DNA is TGTGCCTGGTTTGCCGCAGGGACTTCACGGTATGGCTACACCTTC. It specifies CAWFAAGTSRYGYTF.

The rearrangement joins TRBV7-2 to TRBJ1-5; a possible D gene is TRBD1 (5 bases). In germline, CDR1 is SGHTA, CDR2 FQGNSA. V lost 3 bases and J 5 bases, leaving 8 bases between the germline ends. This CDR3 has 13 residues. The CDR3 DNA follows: TGTGCCAGCAGCTTTGGCAGGGATCAGCCCCAGCATTTT. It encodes CASSFGRDQPQHF.

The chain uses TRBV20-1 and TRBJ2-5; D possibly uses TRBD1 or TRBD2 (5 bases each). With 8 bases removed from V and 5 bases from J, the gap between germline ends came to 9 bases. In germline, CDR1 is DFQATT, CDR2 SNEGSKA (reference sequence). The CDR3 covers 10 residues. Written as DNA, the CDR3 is TGCAGTTTAGGGGAGGAGACCCAGTACTTC. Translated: CSLGEETQYF.

The CDR3 region has the DNA TGTGCCAGCAGCCAAGGGGGCGGGGGGCTGTACACCGGGGAGCTGTTTTTT. It translates to CASSQGGGGLYTGELFF. The chain is built from TRBV4-2 and TRBJ2-2, with 8 bases that match TRBD2. The CDR3 length is 17 residues. The V gene end was trimmed by 1 base and the J gene end by 3 bases; junction bases not matched to a gene: 7. Germline CDR1 is LGHNA and CDR2 is YNFKEQ.

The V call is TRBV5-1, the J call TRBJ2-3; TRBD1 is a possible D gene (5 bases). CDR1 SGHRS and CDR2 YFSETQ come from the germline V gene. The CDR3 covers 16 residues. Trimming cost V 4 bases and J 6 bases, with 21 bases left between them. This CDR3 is CASSIGDSPYRDTQYF. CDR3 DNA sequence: TGCGCCAGCAGCATTGGAGACAGCCCCTACAGGGATACGCAGTATTTT.

The CDR3 DNA reads as TGTGCCAGCAGTTGGGACAGAGATAATATACAAGAGACCCAGTACTTC. Protein: CASSWDRDNIQETQYF. This chain links TRBV2 with TRBJ2-5; the match to TRBD1 covers 7 bases. The CDR3 consists of 16 residues. V lost 5 bases to trimming and J lost 2 bases; unmatched junction nucleotides: 11. Germline V CDR1 and CDR2: SNHLY, FYNNEI.

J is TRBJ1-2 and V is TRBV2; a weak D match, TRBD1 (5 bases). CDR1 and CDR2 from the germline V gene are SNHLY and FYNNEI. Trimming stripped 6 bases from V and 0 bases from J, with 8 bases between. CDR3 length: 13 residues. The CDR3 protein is CASSDRANYGYTF. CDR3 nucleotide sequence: TGTGCCAGCAGCGACAGAGCTAACTATGGCTACACCTTC.

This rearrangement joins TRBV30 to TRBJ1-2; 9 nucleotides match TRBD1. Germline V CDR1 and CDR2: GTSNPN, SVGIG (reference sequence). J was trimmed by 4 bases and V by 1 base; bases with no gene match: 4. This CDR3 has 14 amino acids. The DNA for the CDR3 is TGTGCCTGGAGTGGGGACAGGGCCTCCTATGGCTACACCTTC. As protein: CAWSGDRASYGYTF. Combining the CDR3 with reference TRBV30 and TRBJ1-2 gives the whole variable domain SQTIHQWPATLVQPVGSPLSLECTVEGTSNPNLYWYRQAAGRGLQLLFYSVGIGQISSEVPQNLSASRPQDRQFILSSKKLLLSDSGFYLCAWSGDRASYGYTFGSGTRLTVV.

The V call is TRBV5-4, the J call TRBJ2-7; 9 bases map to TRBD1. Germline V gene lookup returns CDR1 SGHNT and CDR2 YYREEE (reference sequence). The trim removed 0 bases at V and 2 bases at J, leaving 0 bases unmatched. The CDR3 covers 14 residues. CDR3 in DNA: TGTGCCAGCAGCTTGGACAGGGGGCCCTACGAGCAGTACTTC. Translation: CASSLDRGPYEQYF.

The CDR3 region is CASSESRDRVSGYTF. The CDR3 bases are TGTGCCAGTAGTGAGTCCCGGGACAGGGTCTCTGGCTACACCTTC. The rearrangement uses TRBV19 and TRBJ1-2; 9 nucleotides match TRBD1. CDR1 and CDR2 (germline): LNHDA, SQIVND (reference sequence). V shed 5 bases, J shed 7 bases, and the junction held 11 bases outside the gene matches. This CDR3 region has 15 residues.

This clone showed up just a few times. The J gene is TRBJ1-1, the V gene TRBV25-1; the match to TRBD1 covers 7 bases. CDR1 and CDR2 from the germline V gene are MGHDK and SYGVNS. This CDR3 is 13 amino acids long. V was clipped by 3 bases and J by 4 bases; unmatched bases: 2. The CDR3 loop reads CASSDYRGTEAFF. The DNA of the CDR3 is TGTGCCAGCAGTGATTACAGGGGCACTGAAGCTTTCTTT.

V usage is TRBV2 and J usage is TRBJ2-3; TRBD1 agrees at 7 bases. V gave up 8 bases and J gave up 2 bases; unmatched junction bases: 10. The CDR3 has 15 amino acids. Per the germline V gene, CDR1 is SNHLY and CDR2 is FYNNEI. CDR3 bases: TGTGCCAGCTTTCTCTGGGGACAGCACACAGATACGCAGTATTTT. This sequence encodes CASFLWGQHTDTQYF. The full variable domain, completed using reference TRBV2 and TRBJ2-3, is EPEVTQTPSHQVTQMGQEVILRCVPISNHLYFYWYRQILGQKVEFLVSFYNNEISEKSEIFDDQFSVERPDGSNFTLKIRSTKLEDSAMYFCASFLWGQHTDTQYFGPGTRLTVL.

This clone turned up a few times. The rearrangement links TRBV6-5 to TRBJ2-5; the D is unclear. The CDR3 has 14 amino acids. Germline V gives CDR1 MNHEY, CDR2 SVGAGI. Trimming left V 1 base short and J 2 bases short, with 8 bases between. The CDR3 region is CASSYLTAQETQYF. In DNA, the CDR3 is TGTGCCAGCAGTTACTTAACAGCTCAAGAGACCCAGTACTTC.